The 17 T cell receptor beta chains presented below share a single source sample, sequenced in a study of Graves' ophthalmopathy and Graves' hyperthyroidism. For repertoire sequencing, the TCR beta CDR3 regions were amplified from RNA transcripts. HTBI primers were used in a first-round RT-PCR, which preceded a second-round multiplex PCR. TCRdb re-analysed the multiplex PCR reads in MiXCR, keeping a single row per CDR3 protein. The top ten clones hold approximately 10% of a sample with over a million distinct CDR3 sequences, about two fifths of them seen once. Sample: peripheral blood or thyroid tissue (not recorded which). These receptors all come from an adult man with Graves' hyperthyroidism.

This clonotype was observed a few times. J is TRBJ2-5 and V is TRBV20-1, with a weak D call TRBD2 (5 bases). Trimming removed 3 bases from V and 1 base from J, with 6 bases in between. The length of the CDR3 is 12 residues. The germline V gene encodes CDR1 DFQATT and CDR2 SNEGSKA (reference sequence). The CDR3 DNA reads TGCAGTGCTAGGGGGAGCCAAGAGACCCAGTACTTC. Its translation: CSARGSQETQYF.

This clonotype showed up just a few times. The rearrangement joins TRBV3-1 to TRBJ1-6; D gene ambiguous. The CDR3 is 16 amino acids. V lost 5 bases and J lost 6, with 17 bases in between. The germline CDR1 and CDR2 sequences are LGHDT and YNNKEL (reference sequence). CDR3 region: CASSNRAVTANSPLHF. The DNA for the CDR3 is TGTGCCAGCAGCAACCGGGCAGTAACAGCTAATTCACCCCTCCACTTT.

V and J are TRBV7-6 and TRBJ1-2, with 9 bases aligning to TRBD1. V dropped 1 base and J dropped 7; count of bases not matched to a gene: 10. There are 16 residues in the CDR3. Germline V CDR1 and CDR2: SGHVS, FNYEAQ. The CDR3 coding sequence is TGTGCCAGCAGCTTAGGCCCGGTCACAGGGGGCGGTGGCTACACCTTC. It yields the protein CASSLGPVTGGGGYTF. The full variable domain, with the rest looked up from reference TRBV7-6 and TRBJ1-2, is GAGVSQSPRYKVTKRGQDVALRCDPISGHVSLYWYRQALGQGPEFLTYFNYEAQQDKSGLPNDRFSAERPEGSISTLTIQRTEQRDSAMYRCASSLGPVTGGGGYTFGSGTRLTVV.

This clonotype came up many times. The rearrangement joins TRBV29-1 to TRBJ2-7; D is ambiguous. Germline-derived CDR1 and CDR2 are SQVTM and ANQGSEA. With 0 bases removed from V and 3 bases from J, the gap between germline ends came to 0 bases. This CDR3 contains 10 residues. For the CDR3, the DNA is TGCAGCGTTGAAGACTACGAGCAGTACTTC. The encoded protein is CSVEDYEQYF.

Concerning this clonotype: The junction departs from the called germline gene at one end, perhaps through a read error. This chain joins TRBV9 and TRBJ1-1; no definite D call. This CDR3 has 14 residues. Germline V lookup: CDR1 SGDLS, CDR2 YYNGEE. CDR3 sequence reads: CASSYLDGNTEAFF. In DNA form, the CDR3 reads TGCGCCAGCAGCTACCTGGACGGGAACACTGAAGCTTTCTTT.

Worth noting for this clonotype: The missing conserved phenylalanine or tryptophan at the end of this CDR3 makes a read error likely. No DNA is shown, since the ends of the CDR3 on it are uncertain; the CDR3 is the one TCRdb lists. The V and J genes are TRBV5-1 and TRBJ1-2; the table assigns TRBD1, which was not confirmed against the DNA. The CDR3 is 11 residues long, counting both termini. Germline V gives CDR1 SGHRS, CDR2 YFSETQ. The CDR3 sequence is CASSQTPGQGS.

This chain connects TRBV5-5 to TRBJ1-4; D perhaps matches TRBD1 (5 bases). The CDR3 runs 15 residues. Between the trimmed V and J ends, which lost 3 bases and 6 bases, there was a span of 15 bases. CDR1 is SGHKS and CDR2 is YYEKEE in the germline V gene (reference sequence). In nucleotides, the CDR3 is TGTGCCAGCAGCTCGACCGCGACAGCGTATGAAAAACTGTTTTTT. Amino acid sequence: CASSSTATAYEKLFF.

V and J are TRBV18 and TRBJ1-3; 7 nucleotides align to TRBD1. Germline V lookup: CDR1 KGHSH, CDR2 LQKENI. The ends lost 0 bases at V and 4 bases at J; junction bases unmatched: 3. This CDR3 comprises 15 residues. CDR3 bases: TGTGCCAGCTCACCACCAAGGGGGCGCGGAAACACCATATATTTT. Amino acids: CASSPPRGRGNTIYF. Combining the CDR3 with reference TRBV18 and TRBJ1-3 gives the whole variable domain NAGVMQNPRHLVRRRGQEARLRCSPMKGHSHVYWYRQLPEEGLKFMVYLQKENIIDESGMPKERFSAEFPKEGPSILRIQQVVRGDSAAYFCASSPPRGRGNTIYFGEGSWLTVV.

The rearrangement joins TRBV29-1 to TRBJ2-1; 11 bases match TRBD2. This CDR3 has 16 residues. Germline V gene lookup returns CDR1 SQVTM and CDR2 ANQGSEA. The V segment lost 6 bases and the J segment 0 bases; nucleotides outside the gene matches: 7. The chain's CDR3 is CSVPYTSGGSYNEQFF. The DNA of the CDR3 is TGCAGCGTCCCATACACTAGCGGGGGCTCCTACAATGAGCAGTTCTTC.

This clonotype was found many times. The chain has TRBV29-1 and TRBJ2-7; maybe TRBD1 (5 bases). Between the trimmed V and J ends, which lost 4 bases and 3 bases, there was a span of 7 bases. The CDR3 has 11 residues. Germline-derived CDR1 and CDR2 are SQVTM and ANQGSEA. The CDR3 reads CSVATDYEQYF. CDR3 DNA sequence: TGCAGCGTTGCGACAGACTACGAGCAGTACTTC.

In the case of this clonotype: The junction differs from germline at one of its ends, possibly a read error. The chain employs TRBV5-1 and TRBJ1-5, with D perhaps TRBD1 (5 bases). This CDR3 has 14 amino acids. Germline CDR1 reads SGHRS; CDR2 reads YFSETQ. CDR3 in amino acids: CASGLGGSNQPQHF. The DNA of the CDR3 is TGCGCCAGCGGCTTGGGGGGTAGCAATCAGCCCCAGCATTTT.

About this clonotype itself: This could be a read error, since a much larger clone is one nucleotide away. It is likely a read error, because the conserved phenylalanine at the end of the CDR3 is missing. The chain has TRBV7-9 and TRBJ1-1, with 8 bases that match TRBD1. CDR1 and CDR2 (germline): SEHNR, FQNEAQ (reference sequence). With V trimmed by 5 bases and J by 8 bases, 7 bases remained unmatched. This CDR3 is 13 amino acids long. DNA for the CDR3: TGTGCCAGCAGCCGGACAGGGACGATCGAAGCTTTCCTT. As protein: CASSRTGTIEAFL.

This clonotype occurred a few times. The rearrangement links TRBV5-8 to TRBJ2-5, with D possibly matching TRBD2 (6 bases). Trimming left V 2 bases short and J 0 bases short, with 14 bases between. The CDR3 covers 16 residues. Germline lookup yields CDR1 SGHTS and CDR2 YDEGEE. The CDR3 DNA sequence: TGTGCCAGCAGCTTCCGGGGGAGGCCGAACCAAGAGACCCAGTACTTC. The encoded protein is CASSFRGRPNQETQYF.

For this clonotype: Possible read error: a much larger clone is one base away. This chain joins TRBV20-1 and TRBJ2-7; the D gene is possibly TRBD2 (5 bases). The ends were cut back, 4 bases at V and 0 bases at J, with 10 bases in the middle. Germline CDR1 DFQATT, CDR2 SNEGSKA (reference sequence). The CDR3 consists of 13 residues. In DNA form, the CDR3 reads TGCAGTGCTACTCGGACTGGCTCCTACGAGCAGTACTTC. Its protein product is CSATRTGSYEQYF.

This clonotype has at least ten counts. V gene TRBV9 combines with J gene TRBJ1-6; weak D call: TRBD1 (6 bases). The V gene's germline CDR1 is SGDLS and CDR2 YYNGEE. This CDR3 is 16 amino acids long. V lost 0 bases and J lost 9, with 16 bases in between. The CDR3 bases are TGTGCCAGCAGCGTAGAGGGACACCCGCGGGGTTCACCCCTCCACTTT. Translation: CASSVEGHPRGSPLHF.

The V call is TRBV11-2, the J call TRBJ1-1; D is unclear. From germline, CDR1 is SGHAT and CDR2 FQNNGV. The CDR3 length is 13 residues. V was pared by 4 bases and J by 3 bases, with 9 bases between. This CDR3 reads CASSSRPDTEAFF. As DNA, the CDR3 is TGTGCCAGCAGCTCACGCCCGGACACTGAAGCTTTCTTT.

This clonotype was seen more than once but under ten times. V is TRBV4-2 and J is TRBJ1-2; possible D gene TRBD1, 5 bases. The CDR3 sequence is 13 residues long. Germline lookup yields CDR1 LGHNA and CDR2 YNFKEQ. The V and J ends lost 0 bases and 4 bases respectively, with 6 bases between them. The CDR3 coding sequence is TGTGCCAGCAGCCAAGAGGGACTCTATGGCTACACCTTC. This encodes CASSQEGLYGYTF.